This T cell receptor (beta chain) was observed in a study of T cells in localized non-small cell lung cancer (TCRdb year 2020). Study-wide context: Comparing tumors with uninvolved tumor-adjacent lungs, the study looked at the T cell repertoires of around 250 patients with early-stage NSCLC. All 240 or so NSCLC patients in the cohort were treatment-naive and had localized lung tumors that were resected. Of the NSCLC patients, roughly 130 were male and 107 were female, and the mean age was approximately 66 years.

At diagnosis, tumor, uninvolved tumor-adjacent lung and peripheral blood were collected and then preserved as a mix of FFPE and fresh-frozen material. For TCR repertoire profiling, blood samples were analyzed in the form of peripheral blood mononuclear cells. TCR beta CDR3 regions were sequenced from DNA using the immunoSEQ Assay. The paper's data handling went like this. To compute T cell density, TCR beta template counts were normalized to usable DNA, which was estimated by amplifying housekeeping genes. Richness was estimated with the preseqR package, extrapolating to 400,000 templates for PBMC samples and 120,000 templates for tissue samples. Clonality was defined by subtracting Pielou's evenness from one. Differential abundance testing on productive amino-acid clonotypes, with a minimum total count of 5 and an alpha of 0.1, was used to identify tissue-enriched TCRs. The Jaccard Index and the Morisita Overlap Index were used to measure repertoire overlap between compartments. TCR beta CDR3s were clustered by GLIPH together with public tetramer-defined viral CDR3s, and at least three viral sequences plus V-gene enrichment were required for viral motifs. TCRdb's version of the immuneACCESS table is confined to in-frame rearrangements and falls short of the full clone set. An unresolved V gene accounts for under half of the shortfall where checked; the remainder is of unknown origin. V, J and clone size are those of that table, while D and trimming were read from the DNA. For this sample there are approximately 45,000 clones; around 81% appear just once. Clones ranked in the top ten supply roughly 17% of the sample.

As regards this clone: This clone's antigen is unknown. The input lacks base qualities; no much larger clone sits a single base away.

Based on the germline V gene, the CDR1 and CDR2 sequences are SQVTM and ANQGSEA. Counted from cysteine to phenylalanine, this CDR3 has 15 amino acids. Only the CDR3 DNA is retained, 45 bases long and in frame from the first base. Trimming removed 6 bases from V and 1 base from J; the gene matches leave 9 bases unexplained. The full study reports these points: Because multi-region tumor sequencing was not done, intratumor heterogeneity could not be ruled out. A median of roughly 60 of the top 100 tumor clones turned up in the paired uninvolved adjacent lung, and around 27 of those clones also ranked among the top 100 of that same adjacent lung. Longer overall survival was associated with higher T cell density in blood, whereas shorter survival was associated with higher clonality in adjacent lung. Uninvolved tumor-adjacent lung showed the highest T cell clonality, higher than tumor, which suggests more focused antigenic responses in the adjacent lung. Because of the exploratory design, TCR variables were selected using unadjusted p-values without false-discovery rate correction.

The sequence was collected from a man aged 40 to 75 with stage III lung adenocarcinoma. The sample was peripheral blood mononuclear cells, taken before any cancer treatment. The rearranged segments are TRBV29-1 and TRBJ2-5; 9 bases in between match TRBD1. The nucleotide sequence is TGCAGCGTCCGCCCAGGACAGGGGTCCCAAGAGACCCAGTACTTC. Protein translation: CSVRPGQGSQETQYF.